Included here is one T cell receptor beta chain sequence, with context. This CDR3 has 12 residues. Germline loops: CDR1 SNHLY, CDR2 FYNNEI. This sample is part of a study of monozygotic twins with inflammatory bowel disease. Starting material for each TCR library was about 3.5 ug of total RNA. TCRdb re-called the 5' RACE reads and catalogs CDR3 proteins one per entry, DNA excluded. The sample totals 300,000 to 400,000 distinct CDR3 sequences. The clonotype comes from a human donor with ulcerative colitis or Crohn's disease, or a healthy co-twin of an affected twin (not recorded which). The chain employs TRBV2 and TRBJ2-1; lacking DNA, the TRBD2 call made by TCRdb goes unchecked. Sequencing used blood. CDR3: CARLLAGGEQFF. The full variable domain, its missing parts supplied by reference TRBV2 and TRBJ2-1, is EPEVTQTPSHQVTQMGQEVILRCVPISNHLYFYWYRQILGQKVEFLVSFYNNEISEKSEIFDDQFSVERPDGSNFTLKIRSTKLEDSAMYFCARLLAGGEQFFGPGTRLTVL.